The rows below give T cell receptor beta chains drawn from one sample of a study of T cells in Graves' hyperthyroidism and ophthalmopathy. Using its own MiXCR run on the multiplex PCR reads, TCRdb lists one record per CDR3 protein. The sample records a few hundred thousand distinct CDR3 sequences, around a sixth being singletons. The sequenced sample consisted of blood. The receptors come from a woman in her twenties or thirties with Graves' hyperthyroidism. Both conserved end residues are part of each CDR3. Fields, in order: clone size, J gene, D gene, V gene, CDR3 DNA, CDR3 protein. D genes are given only for firm matches. Clone sizes are given selectively: once, few, many, or a class where the clone is expanded.

size: many
J: TRBJ2-2
D: NA
V: TRBV2
DNA: TGTGCCAGCGTTATAGCAGAGTACAGGGCCGGGGAGCTGTTTTTT
CDR3: CASVIAEYRAGELFF

size: NA
J: TRBJ2-3
D: NA
V: TRBV3-1
DNA: TGTGCCAGCAGCCAACAACTGGACTCCGTGACGCAGTATTTT
CDR3: CASSQQLDSVTQYF

size: NA
J: TRBJ1-5
D: TRBD1
V: TRBV27
DNA: TGTGCCAGCAGTCCCAGGGGCGACAGGGTTAGCAATCAGCCCCAGCATTTT
CDR3: CASSPRGDRVSNQPQHF

size: few
J: TRBJ2-7
D: TRBD2
V: TRBV19
DNA: TGTGCCAGTAGGGAGACCGGGACTAGCGTCTCCTACGAGCAGTACTTC
CDR3: CASRETGTSVSYEQYF

size: NA
J: TRBJ2-1
D: TRBD2
V: TRBV7-9
DNA: TGTGCCAGCAGCCCAGTCCTTGGGGACGGGAGGGACAATGAGCAGTTCTTC
CDR3: CASSPVLGDGRDNEQFF

size: few
J: TRBJ2-7
D: TRBD2
V: TRBV30
DNA: TGTGCCTGGAGTCCCGGGAGGGCCCGGAACGAGCAGTACTTC
CDR3: CAWSPGRARNEQYF

size: many
J: TRBJ1-2
D: NA
V: TRBV28
DNA: TGTGCCAGCAGTTCCCTCTTGTACTATGGCTACACCTTC
CDR3: CASSSLLYYGYTF

size: few
J: TRBJ2-1
D: NA
V: TRBV7-3
DNA: TGTGCCAGCAGCTTAACCCCAGGGGTGGGGCAGTTCTTC
CDR3: CASSLTPGVGQFF

size: NA
J: TRBJ2-3
D: TRBD2
V: TRBV20-1
DNA: TGCAGTTTTTATACGGGAGGGACAGATACGCAGTATTTT
CDR3: CSFYTGGTDTQYF

size: many
J: TRBJ2-7
D: NA
V: TRBV18
DNA: TGTGCCAGCTCACCAACATCTGCAGCGCTCGAGCAGTACTTC
CDR3: CASSPTSAALEQYF

size: few
J: TRBJ2-4
D: TRBD1
V: TRBV28
DNA: TGTGCCAGCAGAGGTCAGGGGGTTGACATTCAGTACTTC
CDR3: CASRGQGVDIQYF

size: few
J: TRBJ1-5
D: TRBD1
V: TRBV2
DNA: TGTGCCAGTAGCCCCGACAGGGGCCTGAATCAGCCCCAGCATTTT
CDR3: CASSPDRGLNQPQHF

size: many
J: TRBJ2-1
D: TRBD2
V: TRBV29-1
DNA: TGCAGCGTTGACACGGACTCTAGCGGTTATGAGCAGTTCTTC
CDR3: CSVDTDSSGYEQFF

size: NA
J: TRBJ2-3
D: NA
V: TRBV7-9
DNA: TGTGCCAGCAGGGAAAGAAACACAGATACGCAGTATTTT
CDR3: CASRERNTDTQYF

size: many
J: TRBJ2-1
D: NA
V: TRBV9
DNA: TGTGCCAGCAGGGAGGGCCCGAGCGGAGAGCAGTTCTTC
CDR3: CASREGPSGEQFF

size: many
J: TRBJ1-1
D: TRBD1
V: TRBV12-3/TRBV12-4
DNA: TGTGCCAGCAGTTTGGACAGGACCACTGAAGCTTTCTTT
CDR3: CASSLDRTTEAFF

size: few
J: TRBJ2-7
D: NA
V: TRBV4-1
DNA: TGCGCCAGCAGCCAAGATCGAACATGGGACACGGGCTACGAGCAGTACTTC
CDR3: CASSQDRTWDTGYEQYF

size: NA
J: TRBJ2-1
D: NA
V: TRBV20-1
DNA: TGCAGTGCTCGAAATCTAGCTCCCGATGAGCAGTTCTTC
CDR3: CSARNLAPDEQFF

size: many
J: TRBJ1-4
D: TRBD1
V: TRBV7-2
DNA: TGTGCCAGCAGCAAGAACAGGGGTTCTAATGAAAAACTGTTTTTT
CDR3: CASSKNRGSNEKLFF

size: many
J: TRBJ2-7
D: NA
V: TRBV10-3
DNA: TGTGCCATCAGTGGTTCCGCGGGGACCTACGAGCAGTACTTC
CDR3: CAISGSAGTYEQYF

size: many
J: TRBJ2-7
D: TRBD1
V: TRBV29-1
DNA: TGCAGCGTTGCGGGGTACAGGGGGTTCTACGAGCAGTACTTC
CDR3: CSVAGYRGFYEQYF

size: NA
J: TRBJ2-1
D: TRBD2
V: TRBV29-1
DNA: TGCAGCGCCGGGACTAGCGGGAGGGCATTAGAGCAGTTCTTC
CDR3: CSAGTSGRALEQFF

size: many
J: TRBJ2-3
D: NA
V: TRBV30
DNA: TGTGCCTGGAGACATGGACAGCGGACAGATACGCAGTATTTT
CDR3: CAWRHGQRTDTQYF

size: many
J: TRBJ1-3
D: NA
V: TRBV20-1
DNA: TGCAGTGCCTCACGACCGAACTCTGGAAACACCATATATTTT
CDR3: CSASRPNSGNTIYF

size: many
J: TRBJ2-2
D: TRBD2
V: TRBV20-1
DNA: TGCAGTGCTAGAGAGGCTAGCGGGAGAACCGGGGAGCTGTTTTTT
CDR3: CSAREASGRTGELFF